The 14 T cell receptor beta chains in this list originate from one sample, sequenced in a study of T cell responses to AZD1222 COVID-19 vaccine. Profiled with immunoSEQ multiplex PCR; TCRdb holds only in-frame clones, not every one. Among around 120,000 clones listed, 92% were seen once. Sequences were derived from peripheral blood, sampled 28 days after the second AZD1222 dose. Receptors were obtained from an adult who received the AZD1222 COVID-19 vaccine.

V usage is TRBV15 and J usage is TRBJ2-1, with 14 nucleotides matching TRBD2. V shed 5 bases and J 1 base; nucleotides not matched to a gene: 13. The CDR3 loop spans 20 amino acids. Looked up from germline, CDR1 is LNHNV and CDR2 is YYDKDF (reference sequence). CDR3 nucleotides: TGTGCCACCAGCCAGGATCTTGGACTAGCGGGAGGCGGGTCCTACAATGAGCAGTTCTTC. Protein sequence: CATSQDLGLAGGGSYNEQFF.

The rearrangement links TRBV5-8 to TRBJ1-1; the D gene is possibly TRBD1 (5 bases). The CDR3 runs 17 residues. Trimming left V 1 base short and J 1 base short, with 17 bases between. The V gene's germline CDR1 is SGHTS and CDR2 YDEGEE. The CDR3 coding sequence is TGTGCCAGCAGCTTGTATGTTCAGGGTCGGCGGAACACTGAAGCTTTCTTT. It encodes CASSLYVQGRRNTEAFF.

This chain joins TRBV7-9 and TRBJ2-7; 7 positions match TRBD2. This CDR3 region has 16 residues. Per the germline V gene, CDR1 is SEHNR and CDR2 is FQNEAQ (reference sequence). J lost 5 bases, V lost 1 base, and 11 bases had no gene match. CDR3 region: CASSLDRGRVRHEQYF. CDR3 coding DNA: TGTGCCAGCAGCTTAGATCGCGGGAGAGTCCGCCACGAGCAGTACTTC.

The chain joins TRBV27 to TRBJ2-2; no clear D gene. Per germline, CDR1 MNHEY and CDR2 SMNVEV (reference sequence). The CDR3 covers 12 residues. With 6 bases removed from V and 6 bases from J, the gap between germline ends came to 8 bases. Here the CDR3 reads CASSMWPGELFF. The CDR3 DNA reads TGTGCCAGCAGCATGTGGCCCGGGGAGCTGTTTTTT.

The gene calls are TRBV13 and TRBJ1-3; D possibly corresponds to TRBD1 (6 bases). The V gene lost 4 bases and the J gene lost 7 bases, with 14 bases spanning the gap. Germline-derived CDR1 and CDR2 are PRHDT and FYEKMQ (reference sequence). The CDR3 sequence is 14 residues long. CDR3 sequence reads: CASSYYREANTIYF. The CDR3 region has the DNA TGTGCCAGCAGCTATTACAGGGAGGCGAACACCATATATTTT.

The V and J genes are TRBV2 and TRBJ2-7, with D unclear. The CDR3 runs 14 residues. Between the trimmed V and J ends, which lost 0 bases and 0 bases, there was a span of 6 bases. Germline-derived CDR1 and CDR2 are SNHLY and FYNNEI. CDR3 sequence reads: CASSEAGVSYEQYF. CDR3 sequence (DNA): TGTGCCAGCAGTGAAGCAGGAGTCTCCTACGAGCAGTACTTC.

The chain uses TRBV5-1 and TRBJ1-1, with D uncertain. V was pared by 2 bases and J by 0 bases, with 5 bases between. The CDR3 has 13 amino acids. Per germline, CDR1 SGHRS and CDR2 YFSETQ. CDR3 region: CASSFQLNTEAFF. CDR3 nucleotides: TGCGCCAGCAGCTTTCAGTTGAACACTGAAGCTTTCTTT.

This chain connects TRBV19 to TRBJ1-2; 9 nucleotides line up with TRBD1. The V gene end was trimmed by 6 bases and the J gene end by 7 bases; junction bases not matched to a gene: 6. The CDR3 loop spans 13 amino acids. Germline V gene lookup returns CDR1 LNHDA and CDR2 SQIVND (reference sequence). DNA for the CDR3: TGTGCCAGTAGGCTACAGGGGGCGCCTGGCTACACCTTC. This sequence encodes CASRLQGAPGYTF.

About this clone itself: One end of the junction is discordant with germline, which a read error may explain. The V gene is TRBV30, the J gene TRBJ2-7, with 7 bases matching TRBD2. The CDR3 spans 13 residues. Germline loops: CDR1 GTSNPN, CDR2 SVGIG (reference sequence). The CDR3 protein is CAGRRGEGYEQYF. DNA for the CDR3: TGTGCCGGGAGACGGGGGGAAGGCTACGAGCAGTACTTC.

The rearrangement links TRBV28 to TRBJ1-2; no clear D gene. The CDR3 is 14 amino acids. V lost 3 bases, J lost 0 bases, and 8 bases lay in between. The V gene's germline CDR1 is MDHEN and CDR2 SYDVKM. The CDR3 here is CASSFGQANYGYTF. The CDR3 region has the DNA TGTGCCAGCAGTTTCGGGCAGGCTAACTATGGCTACACCTTC.

The chain has TRBV28 and TRBJ1-4, with 9 bases that match TRBD1. J lost 8 bases, V lost 4 bases, and 8 bases had no gene match. CDR1 is MDHEN, CDR2 SYDVKM, per germline. The CDR3 contains 15 residues. The DNA of the CDR3 is TGTGCCAGCAGTTCAACAGGGGGCGTGGAGGAAAAACTGTTTTTT. Protein sequence: CASSSTGGVEEKLFF.

V is TRBV7-3 and J is TRBJ1-1; D unresolved. This CDR3 is 13 amino acids long. The V and J ends lost 5 bases and 5 bases respectively, with 12 bases between them. Per germline, CDR1 SGHTA and CDR2 FQGTGA. CDR3 sequence: CASSLSRGTEAFF. CDR3 nucleotide sequence: TGTGCCAGCAGCCTATCCAGAGGAACTGAAGCTTTCTTT.

The chain is built from TRBV5-4 and TRBJ2-1, with 9 bases fitting TRBD1. Unmatched junction bases numbered 4, after V lost 5 bases and J lost 7 bases. The CDR3 is made up of 13 amino acids. Germline assignment: CDR1 SGHNT and CDR2 YYREEE (reference sequence). The CDR3: CASSSGTGNEQFF. In DNA, the CDR3 is TGTGCCAGCAGTTCCGGGACAGGGAATGAGCAGTTCTTC.

This chain links TRBV5-1 with TRBJ1-2; the match to TRBD1 covers 12 bases. The CDR3 has 15 residues. Germline lookup yields CDR1 SGHRS and CDR2 YFSETQ. With V trimmed by 4 bases and J by 4 bases, 5 bases remained unmatched. The CDR3 DNA follows: TGCGCCAGCAGCGTGGGACAGGGGGCGATCTATGGCTACACCTTC. It specifies CASSVGQGAIYGYTF.